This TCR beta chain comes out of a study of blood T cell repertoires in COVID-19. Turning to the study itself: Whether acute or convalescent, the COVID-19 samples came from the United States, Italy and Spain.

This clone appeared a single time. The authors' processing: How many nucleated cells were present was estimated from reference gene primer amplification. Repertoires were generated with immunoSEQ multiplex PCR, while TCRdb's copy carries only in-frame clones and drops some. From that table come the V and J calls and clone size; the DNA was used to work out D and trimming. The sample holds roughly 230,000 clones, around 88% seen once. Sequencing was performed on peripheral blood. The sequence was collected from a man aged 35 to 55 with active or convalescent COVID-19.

In DNA form, the CDR3 reads TGTGCCAGCAGTTTATCGAATCCAGGGGCGAATGGCTACACCTTC. Protein product: CASSLSNPGANGYTF. The chain recombines TRBV27 with TRBJ1-2; weak D call: TRBD1 (6 bases). Germline loops: CDR1 MNHEY, CDR2 SMNVEV (reference sequence). The CDR3 is 15 residues long. V was pared by 0 bases and J by 6 bases, with 14 bases between.